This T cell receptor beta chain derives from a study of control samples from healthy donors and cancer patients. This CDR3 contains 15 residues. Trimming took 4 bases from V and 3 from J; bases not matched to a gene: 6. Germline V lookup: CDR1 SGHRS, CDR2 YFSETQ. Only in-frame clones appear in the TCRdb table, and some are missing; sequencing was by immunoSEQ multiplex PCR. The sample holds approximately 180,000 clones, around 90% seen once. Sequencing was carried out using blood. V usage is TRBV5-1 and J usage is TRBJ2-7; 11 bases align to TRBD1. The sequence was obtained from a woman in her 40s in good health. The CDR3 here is CASSPGTGGYYEQYF. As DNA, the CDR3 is TGCGCCAGCAGCCCGGGGACAGGGGGGTACTACGAGCAGTACTTC.